This T cell receptor beta chain comes out of a study of blood T cell repertoires in COVID-19. Study details: Samples came from the United States, Italy and Spain, spanning acute and convalescent COVID-19.

This table comes from immunoSEQ multiplex PCR, and its TCRdb copy is limited to in-frame clones, with some not included. The sample carries under 200,000 clones, around 82% recorded once. CDR1 and CDR2 (germline): LGHNA, YNFKEQ. The V gene end was trimmed by 1 base and the J gene end by 6 bases; junction bases not matched to a gene: 6. This CDR3 is built from 15 residues. The chain employs TRBV4-2 and TRBJ2-1, with 7 bases aligning to TRBD1. The sequence derives from a woman in her seventies who had recovered from COVID-19. Material for sequencing was peripheral blood. DNA for the CDR3: TGTGCCAGCAGCCAAGGGCCAGGGGGTGGCAATGAGCAGTTCTTC. It specifies CASSQGPGGGNEQFF.